This T cell receptor (beta chain) derives from a study of blood T cell repertoires in COVID-19. Across the study: The analysed material was cDNA or gDNA that came from T cells, B-cell-depleted T cells, or PBMCs.

The length of the CDR3 is 14 residues. The germline V gene has CDR1 LGHDT and CDR2 YNNKEL (reference sequence). V dropped 4 bases and J dropped 2 bases, with 12 bases sitting between them. In the authors' workflow: Estimates of nucleated cell counts were drawn from the amplification of reference gene primers. Generated by immunoSEQ multiplex PCR, the TCRdb table keeps only in-frame clones and is missing some. The DNA gave D and trimming, while V, J and clone size come from that table. The repertoire includes approximately 72,000 clones, approximately 85% of them detected once, and around 23% sits in the top ten.

The chain employs TRBV3-1 (or the pseudogene TRBV3-2) and TRBJ2-7, with D uncertain. This receptor was taken from a man aged 45 to 65 with acute or convalescent COVID-19. Sequencing was done on a sample of peripheral blood. The CDR3 bases are TGTGCCAGCAGCCCCTCTGGCCGGGCCTACGAGCAGTACTTC. Protein sequence: CASSPSGRAYEQYF.